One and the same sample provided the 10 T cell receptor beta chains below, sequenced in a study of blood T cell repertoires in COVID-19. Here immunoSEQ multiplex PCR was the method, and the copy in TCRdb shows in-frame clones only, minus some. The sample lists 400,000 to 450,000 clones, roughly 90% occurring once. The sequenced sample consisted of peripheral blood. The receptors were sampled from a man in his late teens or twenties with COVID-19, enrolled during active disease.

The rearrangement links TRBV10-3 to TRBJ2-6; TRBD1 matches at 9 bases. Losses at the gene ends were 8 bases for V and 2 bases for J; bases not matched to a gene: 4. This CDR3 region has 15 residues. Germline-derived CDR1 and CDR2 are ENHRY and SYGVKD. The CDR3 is CAIGTGSTGANVLTF. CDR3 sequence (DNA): TGTGCCATCGGGACAGGGAGCACTGGGGCCAACGTCCTGACTTTC.

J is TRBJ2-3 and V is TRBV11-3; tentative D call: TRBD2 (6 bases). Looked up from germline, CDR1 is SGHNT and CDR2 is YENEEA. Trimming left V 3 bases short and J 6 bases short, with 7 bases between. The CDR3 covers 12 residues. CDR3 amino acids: CASSFSGDTQYF. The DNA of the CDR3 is TGTGCCAGCAGCTTCAGCGGGGATACGCAGTATTTT.

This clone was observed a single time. CDR3 bases: TGTGCCAGCAGTGAAAACCCCCGGCAGGGTGGGACTGAAGCTTTCTTT. Amino acid sequence: CASSENPRQGGTEAFF. The chain employs TRBV6-1 and TRBJ1-1, with TRBD1 as a possible D gene (5 bases). This CDR3 region has 16 residues. V lost 2 bases to trimming and J lost 5 bases, with 18 bases between them. Germline values: CDR1 MNHNS, CDR2 SASEGT.

CDR3 DNA sequence: TGTGCCAGCACCGCCGGGACAGTCATGAACACTGAAGCTTTCTTT. It is translated as CASTAGTVMNTEAFF. The V call is TRBV6-5, the J call TRBJ1-1, with 7 bases fitting TRBD1. After removal of 7 bases from V and 0 bases from J, the junction contained 8 bases not matched to a gene. Germline CDR1 is MNHEY and CDR2 is SVGAGI. The CDR3 spans 15 residues.

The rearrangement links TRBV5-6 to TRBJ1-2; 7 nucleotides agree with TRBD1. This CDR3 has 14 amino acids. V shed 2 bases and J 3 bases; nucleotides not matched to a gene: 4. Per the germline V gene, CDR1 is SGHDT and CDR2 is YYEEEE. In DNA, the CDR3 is TGTGCCAGCAGCTTACAGGGGTTCTACTATGGCTACACCTTC. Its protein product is CASSLQGFYYGYTF.

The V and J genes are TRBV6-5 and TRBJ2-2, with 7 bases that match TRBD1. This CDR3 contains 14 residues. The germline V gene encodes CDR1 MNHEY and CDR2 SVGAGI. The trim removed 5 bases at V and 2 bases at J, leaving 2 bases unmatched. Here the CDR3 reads CASSTGVNTGELFF. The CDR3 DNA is TGTGCCAGCAGTACAGGGGTCAACACCGGGGAGCTGTTTTTT.

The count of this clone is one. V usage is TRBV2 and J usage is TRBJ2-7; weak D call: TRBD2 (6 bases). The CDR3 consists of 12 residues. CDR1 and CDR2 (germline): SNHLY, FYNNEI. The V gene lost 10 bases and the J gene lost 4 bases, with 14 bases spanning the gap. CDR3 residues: CATPGTEYEQYF. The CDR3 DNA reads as TGTGCCACCCCCGGGACTGAGTACGAGCAGTACTTC.

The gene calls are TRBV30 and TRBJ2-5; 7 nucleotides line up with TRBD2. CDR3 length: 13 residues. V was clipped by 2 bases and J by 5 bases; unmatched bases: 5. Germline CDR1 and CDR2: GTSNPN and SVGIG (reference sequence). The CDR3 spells CAWSTGGRETQYF. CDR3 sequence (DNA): TGTGCCTGGAGTACGGGGGGTAGGGAGACCCAGTACTTC.

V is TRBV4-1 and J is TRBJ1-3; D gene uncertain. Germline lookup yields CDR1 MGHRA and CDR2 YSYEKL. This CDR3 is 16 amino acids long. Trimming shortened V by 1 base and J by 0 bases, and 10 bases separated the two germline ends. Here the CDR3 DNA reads TGCGCCAGCAGCCAAGCGGAGGTCAGCTCTGGAAACACCATATATTTT. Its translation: CASSQAEVSSGNTIYF.

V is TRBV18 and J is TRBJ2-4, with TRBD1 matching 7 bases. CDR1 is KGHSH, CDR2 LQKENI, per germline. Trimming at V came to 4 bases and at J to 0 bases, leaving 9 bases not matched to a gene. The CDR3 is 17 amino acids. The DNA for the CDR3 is TGTGCCAGCTCACGCACCCGACAGGGTCTAGCCAAAAACATTCAGTACTTC. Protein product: CASSRTRQGLAKNIQYF.